This T cell receptor beta chain was profiled in a study of T cell responses to AZD1222 COVID-19 vaccine. Study-wide results and limits: CD4 TCRs associated with vaccination spanned spike, dominating at 160-218 and 743-854. Rises in breadth and depth of Spike-specific TCRs came after two AZD1222 doses. Seropositive AZD1222 recipients at baseline numbered only five or six.

The method was immunoSEQ multiplex PCR; TCRdb's version includes in-frame clones alone and lacks a portion of them. The sample carries fewer than 100,000 clones, 70% to 90% recorded once. Of note for this clone: Antigen: not known.

The V gene's germline CDR1 is SGHTA and CDR2 FQGNSA. J was trimmed by 6 bases and V by 2 bases; bases with no gene match: 4. This CDR3 region has 15 residues. Researchers grouped second doses given at about 4 or about 12 weeks into one pool. The V gene is TRBV7-2, the J gene TRBJ2-2, with 9 bases matching TRBD2. The specimen comprised peripheral blood, sampled 28 days after the second AZD1222 dose. The origin of this receptor is an adult who received the AZD1222 COVID-19 vaccine. CDR3 sequence: CASSLSQRGAGELFF. The CDR3 nucleotides are TGTGCCAGCAGCTTAAGTCAGCGGGGGGCCGGGGAGCTGTTTTTT.